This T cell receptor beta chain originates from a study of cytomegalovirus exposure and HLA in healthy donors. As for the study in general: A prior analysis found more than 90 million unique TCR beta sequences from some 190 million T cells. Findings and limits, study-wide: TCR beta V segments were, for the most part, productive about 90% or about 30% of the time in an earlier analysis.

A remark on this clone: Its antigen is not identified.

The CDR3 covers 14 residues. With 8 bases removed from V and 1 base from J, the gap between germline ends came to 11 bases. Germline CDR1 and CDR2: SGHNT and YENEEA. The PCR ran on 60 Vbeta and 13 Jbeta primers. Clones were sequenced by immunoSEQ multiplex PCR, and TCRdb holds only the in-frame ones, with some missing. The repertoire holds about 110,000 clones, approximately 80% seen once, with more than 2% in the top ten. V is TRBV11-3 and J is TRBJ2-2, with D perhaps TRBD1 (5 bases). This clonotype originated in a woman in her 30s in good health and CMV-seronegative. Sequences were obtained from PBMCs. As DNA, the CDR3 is TGTGCCAGCGGCCAAGGACAGAACACCGGGGAGCTGTTTTTT. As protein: CASGQGQNTGELFF.